These 4 T cell receptor beta chains share one sample of origin, sequenced in a study of blood T cell repertoires in COVID-19. Libraries were prepared by immunoSEQ multiplex PCR; TCRdb keeps only in-frame clonotypes and omits some of them. Of 350,000 to 450,000 clones listed, more than 70% were seen once; the top ten hold 1.2%. The sample taken for sequencing was peripheral blood. Receptors were obtained from a man between 40 and 49 years old with acute or convalescent COVID-19.

This chain uses TRBV7-6 with TRBJ2-1, with TRBD2 identical over 10 bases. Looked up from germline, CDR1 is SGHVS and CDR2 is FNYEAQ. The length of the CDR3 is 15 residues. The junction had 3 bases not matched to a gene; V was cut back by 2 bases and J by 5 bases. Written as DNA, the CDR3 is TGTGCCAGCAGCTTACGGCTAGCGGGGGACAATGAGCAGTTCTTC. The encoded protein is CASSLRLAGDNEQFF.

This clone was counted a few times. The rearrangement links TRBV30 to TRBJ2-2, with D perhaps matching TRBD1 (5 bases). CDR1 is GTSNPN and CDR2 is SVGIG in the germline V gene (reference sequence). V was cut by 0 bases and J by 6 bases, with 14 bases left in between. This CDR3 is built from 15 residues. As DNA, the CDR3 is TGTGCCTGGAGTGTACTTGGACATAAAGCCGGGGAGCTGTTTTTT. Translating it yields CAWSVLGHKAGELFF.

The chain combines TRBV12-3 or TRBV12-4 with TRBJ2-6; no reliable D call. Trimming shortened V by 2 bases and J by 4 bases, and 3 bases separated the two germline ends. This CDR3 region has 13 residues. In DNA, the CDR3 is TGTGCCAGCAGTTTACAGGGGGCCAACGTCCTGACTTTC. Its protein is CASSLQGANVLTF.

The CDR3 reads CASSEIGGVGQPQHF. The CDR3 DNA follows: TGTGCCAGCAGTGAAATAGGGGGAGTCGGTCAGCCCCAGCATTTT. The V gene is TRBV2, the J gene TRBJ1-5, with a tentative D call TRBD1 (6 bases). The germline V and J ends were trimmed by 2 bases and 6 bases, with 14 bases remaining between them. This CDR3 has 15 amino acids. Germline values: CDR1 SNHLY, CDR2 FYNNEI. Combining the CDR3 with reference TRBV2 and TRBJ1-5 gives the whole variable domain EPEVTQTPSHQVTQMGQEVILRCVPISNHLYFYWYRQILGQKVEFLVSFYNNEISEKSEIFDDQFSVERPDGSNFTLKIRSTKLEDSAMYFCASSEIGGVGQPQHFGDGTRLSIL.